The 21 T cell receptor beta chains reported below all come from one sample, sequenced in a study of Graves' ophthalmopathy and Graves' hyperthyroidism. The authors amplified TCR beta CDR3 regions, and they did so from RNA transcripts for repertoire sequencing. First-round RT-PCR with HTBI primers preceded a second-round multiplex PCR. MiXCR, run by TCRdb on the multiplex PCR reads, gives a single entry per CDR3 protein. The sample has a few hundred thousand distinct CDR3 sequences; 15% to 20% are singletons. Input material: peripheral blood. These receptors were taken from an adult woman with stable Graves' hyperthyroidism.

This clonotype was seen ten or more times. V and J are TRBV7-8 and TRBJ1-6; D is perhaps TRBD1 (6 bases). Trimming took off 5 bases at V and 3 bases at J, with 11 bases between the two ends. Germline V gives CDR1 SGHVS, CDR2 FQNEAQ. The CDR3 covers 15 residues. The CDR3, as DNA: TGTGCCAGCAGCGCCGGACAGATCTATAATTCACCCCTCCACTTT. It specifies CASSAGQIYNSPLHF.

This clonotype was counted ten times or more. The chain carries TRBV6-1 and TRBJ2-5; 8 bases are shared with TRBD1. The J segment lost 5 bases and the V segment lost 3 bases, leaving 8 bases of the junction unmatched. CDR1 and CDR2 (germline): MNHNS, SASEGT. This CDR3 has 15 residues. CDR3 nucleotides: TGTGCCAGCAGTGAGCTCAGGGGGCTCGGGGAGACCCAGTACTTC. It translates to CASSELRGLGETQYF.

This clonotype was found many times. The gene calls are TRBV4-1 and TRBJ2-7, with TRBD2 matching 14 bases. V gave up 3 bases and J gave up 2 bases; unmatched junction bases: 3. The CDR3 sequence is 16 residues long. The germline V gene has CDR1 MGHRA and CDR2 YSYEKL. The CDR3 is CASSQTSGREAYEQYF. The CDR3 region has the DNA TGCGCCAGCAGCCAGACTAGCGGGAGGGAAGCCTACGAGCAGTACTTC.

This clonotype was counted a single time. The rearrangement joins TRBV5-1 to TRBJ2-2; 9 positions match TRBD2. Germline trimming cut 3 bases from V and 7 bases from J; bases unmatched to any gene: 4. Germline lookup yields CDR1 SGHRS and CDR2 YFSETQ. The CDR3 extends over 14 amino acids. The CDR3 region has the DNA TGCGCCAGCAGCTCCGCACTAGCGGGCGGGGAGCTGTTTTTT. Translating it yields CASSSALAGGELFF.

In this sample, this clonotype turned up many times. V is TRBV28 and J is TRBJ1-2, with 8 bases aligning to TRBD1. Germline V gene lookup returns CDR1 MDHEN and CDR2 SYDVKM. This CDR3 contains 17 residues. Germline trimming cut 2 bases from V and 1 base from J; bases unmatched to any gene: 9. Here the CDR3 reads CASSLSRETGVNYGYTF. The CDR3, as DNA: TGTGCCAGCAGTTTAAGTCGAGAGACAGGGGTTAACTATGGCTACACCTTC.

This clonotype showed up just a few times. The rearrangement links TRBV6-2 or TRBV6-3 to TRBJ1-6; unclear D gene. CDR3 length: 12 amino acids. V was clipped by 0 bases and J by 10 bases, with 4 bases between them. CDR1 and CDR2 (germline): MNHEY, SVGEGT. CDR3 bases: TGTGCCAGCAGTTACTCAAGATCACCCCTCCACTTT. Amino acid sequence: CASSYSRSPLHF.

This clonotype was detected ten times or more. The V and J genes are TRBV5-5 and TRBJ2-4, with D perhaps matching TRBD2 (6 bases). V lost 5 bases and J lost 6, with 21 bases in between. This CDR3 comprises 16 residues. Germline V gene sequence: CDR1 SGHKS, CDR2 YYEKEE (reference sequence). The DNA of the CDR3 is TGTGCCAGCAGTCCAACCTATCAGACGGGAGCAAACATTCAGTACTTC. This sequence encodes CASSPTYQTGANIQYF. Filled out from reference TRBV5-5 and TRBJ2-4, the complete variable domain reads DAGVTQSPTHLIKTRGQQVTLRCSPISGHKSVSWYQQVLGQGPQFIFQYYEKEERGRGNFPDRFSARQFPNYSSELNVNALLLGDSALYLCASSPTYQTGANIQYFGAGTRLSVL.

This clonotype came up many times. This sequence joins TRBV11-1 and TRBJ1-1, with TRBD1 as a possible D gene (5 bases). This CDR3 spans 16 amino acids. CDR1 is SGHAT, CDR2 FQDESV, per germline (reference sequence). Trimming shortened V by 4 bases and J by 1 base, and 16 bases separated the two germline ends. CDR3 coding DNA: TGTGCCAGCAGCTCAGCTTCCGACAGTTCGAACACTGAAGCTTTCTTT. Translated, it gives CASSSASDSSNTEAFF.

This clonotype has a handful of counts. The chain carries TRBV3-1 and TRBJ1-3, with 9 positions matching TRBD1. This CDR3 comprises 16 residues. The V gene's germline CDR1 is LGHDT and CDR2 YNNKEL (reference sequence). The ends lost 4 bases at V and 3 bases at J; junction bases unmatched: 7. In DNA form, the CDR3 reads TGTGCCAGCAGCCCCCGGACAGGGGTGGGTGGAAACACCATATATTTT. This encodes CASSPRTGVGGNTIYF.

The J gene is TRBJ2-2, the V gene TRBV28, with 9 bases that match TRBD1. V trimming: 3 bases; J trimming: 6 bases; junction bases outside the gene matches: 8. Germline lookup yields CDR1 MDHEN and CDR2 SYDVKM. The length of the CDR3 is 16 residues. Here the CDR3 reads CASSFSGTGYSGELFF. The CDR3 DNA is TGTGCCAGCAGTTTCTCCGGGACAGGGTATTCCGGGGAGCTGTTTTTT.

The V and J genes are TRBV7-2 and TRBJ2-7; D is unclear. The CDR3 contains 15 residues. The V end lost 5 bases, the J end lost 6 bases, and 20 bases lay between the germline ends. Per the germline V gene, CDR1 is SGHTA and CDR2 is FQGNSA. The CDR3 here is CASSASGSNFREQYF. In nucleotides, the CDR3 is TGTGCCAGCAGCGCCTCCGGGTCCAATTTCCGCGAGCAGTACTTC.

The CDR3 nucleotides are TGCAGTGCTAGAGATCTACTAGCGTGGGGGGAGACCCAGTACTTC. It translates to CSARDLLAWGETQYF. The chain employs TRBV20-1 and TRBJ2-5; 7 nucleotides agree with TRBD2. The CDR3 is 15 residues long. V shed 0 bases and J 5 bases; nucleotides not matched to a gene: 9. CDR1 and CDR2 from the germline V gene are DFQATT and SNEGSKA (reference sequence).

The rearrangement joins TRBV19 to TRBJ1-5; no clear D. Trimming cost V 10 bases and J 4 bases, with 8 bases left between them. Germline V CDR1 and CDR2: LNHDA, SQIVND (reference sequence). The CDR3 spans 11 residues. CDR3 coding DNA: TGTGCCACGGGGTTGAATCAGCCCCAGCATTTT. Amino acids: CATGLNQPQHF.

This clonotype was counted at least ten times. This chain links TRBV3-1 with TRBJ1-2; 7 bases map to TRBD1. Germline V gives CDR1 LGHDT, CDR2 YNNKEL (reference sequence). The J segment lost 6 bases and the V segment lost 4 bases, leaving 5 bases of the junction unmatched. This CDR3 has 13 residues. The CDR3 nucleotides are TGTGCCAGCAGCCGACAGGGCGCGGATGGCTACACCTTC. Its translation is CASSRQGADGYTF. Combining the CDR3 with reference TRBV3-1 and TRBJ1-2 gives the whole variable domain DTAVSQTPKYLVTQMGNDKSIKCEQNLGHDTMYWYKQDSKKFLKIMFSYNNKELIINETVPNRFSPKSPDKAHLNLHINSLELGDSAVYFCASSRQGADGYTFGSGTRLTVV.

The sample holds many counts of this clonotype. Written as DNA, the CDR3 is TGTGCTAGTGGTTTTACCAGGGGCGCCGACTATGGCTACACCTTC. Its protein product is CASGFTRGADYGYTF. This sequence joins TRBV12-5 and TRBJ1-2; D is perhaps TRBD1 (6 bases). Germline V lookup: CDR1 LGHNT, CDR2 FRNRAP. CDR3 length: 15 residues. Trimming shortened V by 3 bases and J by 3 bases, and 14 bases separated the two germline ends.

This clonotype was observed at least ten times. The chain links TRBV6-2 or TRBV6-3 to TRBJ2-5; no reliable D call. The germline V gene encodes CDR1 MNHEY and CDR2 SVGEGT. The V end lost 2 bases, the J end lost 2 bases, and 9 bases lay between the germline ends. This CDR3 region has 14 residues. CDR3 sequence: CASSYGPEQETQYF. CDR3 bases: TGTGCCAGCAGTTACGGGCCGGAGCAAGAGACCCAGTACTTC.

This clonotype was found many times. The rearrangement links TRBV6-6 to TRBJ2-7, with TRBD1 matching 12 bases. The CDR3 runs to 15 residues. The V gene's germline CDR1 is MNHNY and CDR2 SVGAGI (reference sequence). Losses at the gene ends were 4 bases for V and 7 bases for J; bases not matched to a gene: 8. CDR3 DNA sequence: TGTGCCAGCAGTTGGGGAGGGACAGGGGGCAGTGAGCAGTACTTC. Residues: CASSWGGTGGSEQYF.

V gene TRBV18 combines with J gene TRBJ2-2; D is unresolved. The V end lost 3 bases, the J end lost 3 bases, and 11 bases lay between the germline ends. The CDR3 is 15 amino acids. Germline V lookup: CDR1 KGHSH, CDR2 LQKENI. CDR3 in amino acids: CASSPHPRDTGELFF. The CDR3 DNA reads TGTGCCAGCTCACCCCACCCCCGGGACACCGGGGAGCTGTTTTTT.

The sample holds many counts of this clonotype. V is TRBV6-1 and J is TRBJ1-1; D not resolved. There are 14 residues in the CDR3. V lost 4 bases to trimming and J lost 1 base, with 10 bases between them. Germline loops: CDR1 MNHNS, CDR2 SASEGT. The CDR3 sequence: CASSGPAKNTEAFF. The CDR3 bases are TGTGCCAGCAGTGGTCCAGCCAAGAACACTGAAGCTTTCTTT.

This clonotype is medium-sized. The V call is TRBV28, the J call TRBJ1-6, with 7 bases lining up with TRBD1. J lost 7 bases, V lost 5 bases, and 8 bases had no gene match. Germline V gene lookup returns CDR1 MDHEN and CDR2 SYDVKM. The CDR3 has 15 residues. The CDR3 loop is CASSIRQGWNSPLHF. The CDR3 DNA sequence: TGTGCCAGCAGTATAAGACAGGGATGGAATTCACCCCTCCACTTT.

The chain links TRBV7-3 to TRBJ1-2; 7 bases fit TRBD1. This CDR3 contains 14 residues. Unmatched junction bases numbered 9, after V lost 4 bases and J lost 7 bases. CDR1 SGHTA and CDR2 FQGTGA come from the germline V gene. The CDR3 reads CASSSETGKGGYTF. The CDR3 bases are TGTGCCAGCAGCTCAGAGACAGGGAAGGGTGGCTACACCTTC.